The 15 T cell receptor beta chains below were found in one sample sequenced in a study of cytomegalovirus exposure and HLA in healthy donors. It was with 60 Vbeta and 13 Jbeta primers that the PCR ran. TCRdb's table, derived via immunoSEQ multiplex PCR, lists solely in-frame clones and lacks some. The table shows some 95,000 clones, with over 65% occurring only once. The source material was PBMCs. The receptors were sampled from a woman in her late teens or twenties in good health and CMV-seropositive.

V gene TRBV5-1 combines with J gene TRBJ2-5; D perhaps matches TRBD1 (6 bases). CDR1 is SGHRS, CDR2 YFSETQ, per germline. V was cut by 3 bases and J by 5 bases, with 14 bases left in between. The CDR3 spans 14 residues. CDR3 sequence reads: CASSSGAGVETQYF. The CDR3 coding sequence is TGCGCCAGCAGCTCTGGCGCAGGGGTGGAGACCCAGTACTTC.

The chain combines TRBV20-1 with TRBJ2-7; D not certain. V lost 3 bases, J lost 3 bases, and 6 bases lay in between. The CDR3 loop spans 11 amino acids. CDR1 DFQATT and CDR2 SNEGSKA come from the germline V gene (reference sequence). The CDR3 reads CSASPIYEQYF. The CDR3 DNA is TGCAGTGCTAGTCCTATCTACGAGCAGTACTTC.

V usage is TRBV2 and J usage is TRBJ2-7; tentative D call: TRBD1 (6 bases). CDR1 is SNHLY and CDR2 is FYNNEI in the germline V gene. The CDR3 spans 13 residues. The V gene lost 7 bases and the J gene lost 1 base, with 11 bases spanning the gap. The chain's CDR3 is CASTKDSSYEQYF. The CDR3 DNA reads as TGTGCCAGCACTAAGGACAGTTCCTACGAGCAGTACTTC.

The chain recombines TRBV19 with TRBJ1-6, with TRBD1 identical over 9 bases. From germline, CDR1 is LNHDA and CDR2 SQIVND (reference sequence). V lost 6 bases to trimming and J lost 6 bases; unmatched junction nucleotides: 3. The CDR3 spans 14 residues. The CDR3 protein is CASRLTGGNSPLHF. DNA for the CDR3: TGTGCCAGTAGACTGACAGGGGGTAATTCACCCCTCCACTTT.

The V gene is TRBV4-3, the J gene TRBJ2-3; D is undetermined. CDR3 length: 14 amino acids. CDR1 is LGHNA and CDR2 is YSLEER in the germline V gene. Deletions cut 0 bases from V and 1 base from J, with 5 bases between. CDR3 sequence: CASSQDWRTDTQYF. The DNA of the CDR3 is TGCGCCAGCAGCCAAGATTGGCGCACAGATACGCAGTATTTT.

The chain carries TRBV14 and TRBJ1-2; D is undetermined. V lost 1 base, J lost 4 bases, and 13 bases lay in between. Looked up from germline, CDR1 is SGHDN and CDR2 is FVKESK. The CDR3 is 15 amino acids. CDR3 in DNA: TGTGCCAGCAGCCAAGCTCACACAACCCTCTATGGCTACACCTTC. It codes for CASSQAHTTLYGYTF.

The V call is TRBV7-2, the J call TRBJ2-3; 10 bases fit TRBD2. Looked up from germline, CDR1 is SGHTA and CDR2 is FQGNSA. The ends lost 7 bases at V and 2 bases at J; junction bases unmatched: 6. The CDR3 is 15 amino acids. The CDR3 sequence is CASILAGAATDTQYF. The CDR3 DNA reads TGTGCCAGCATCCTAGCGGGGGCCGCCACAGATACGCAGTATTTT.

This clone is medium-sized. The V and J genes are TRBV2 and TRBJ1-2; D perhaps matches TRBD1 (5 bases). CDR3 length equals 15 residues. In germline, CDR1 is SNHLY, CDR2 FYNNEI. Between the trimmed V and J ends, which lost 1 base and 0 bases, there was a span of 9 bases. The CDR3 is CASSEVQASNYGYTF. Here the CDR3 DNA reads TGTGCCAGCAGTGAAGTACAGGCCTCTAACTATGGCTACACCTTC.

This clone was detected a few times. The V and J genes are TRBV28 and TRBJ1-5; no reliable D call. Germline loops: CDR1 MDHEN, CDR2 SYDVKM. The CDR3 totals 15 residues. Trimming left V 4 bases short and J 3 bases short, with 13 bases between. As DNA, the CDR3 is TGTGCCAGCAGTTCCGACACCATTTACAATCAGCCCCAGCATTTT. This codes for CASSSDTIYNQPQHF. The full variable domain, in which reference TRBV28 and TRBJ1-5 provide the parts outside the CDR3, is DVKVTQSSRYLVKRTGEKVFLECVQDMDHENMFWYRQDPGLGLRLIYFSYDVKMKEKGDIPEGYSVSREKKERFSLILESASTNQTSMYLCASSSDTIYNQPQHFGDGTRLSIL.

This clone was seen a few times. This chain connects TRBV30 to TRBJ1-5, with TRBD1 identical over 12 bases. The CDR3 length is 15 residues. Per the germline V gene, CDR1 is GTSNPN and CDR2 is SVGIG (reference sequence). The V and J ends lost 2 bases and 6 bases, in that order; junction bases with no gene match: 5. The CDR3 reads CAWSSGTGGFQPQHF. The CDR3 DNA is TGTGCCTGGAGTTCCGGGACAGGGGGCTTTCAGCCCCAGCATTTT.

The chain uses TRBV7-2 and TRBJ2-1; 11 nucleotides align to TRBD2. This CDR3 comprises 16 residues. Unmatched junction bases numbered 5, after V lost 4 bases and J lost 3 bases. The germline V gene encodes CDR1 SGHTA and CDR2 FQGNSA. CDR3 nucleotides: TGTGCCAGCAGCTGGCGGGGGACTAGCGGCTACAATGAGCAGTTCTTC. This gives the protein CASSWRGTSGYNEQFF.

Points on this clone: The junction and the germline gene differ at one end; a read error may be behind it. The chain couples TRBV7-8 to TRBJ1-5; possibly TRBD1 for D (5 bases). Germline V gene lookup returns CDR1 SGHVS and CDR2 FQNEAQ. The length of the CDR3 is 15 residues. The CDR3 nucleotides are TGTGCCAGCAGGTTAGACAGTATTGGCAATCAGCCCCAGCATTTT. It codes for CASRLDSIGNQPQHF.

The chain combines TRBV14 with TRBJ2-5; a weak D match, TRBD2 (6 bases). V shed 4 bases and J shed 2 bases, with 11 bases lying between them. This CDR3 has 14 residues. Germline CDR1 is SGHDN and CDR2 is FVKESK. CDR3 loop: CASSPRDFQETQYF. The DNA of the CDR3 is TGTGCCAGCAGCCCGAGGGACTTTCAAGAGACCCAGTACTTC.

The chain couples TRBV27 to TRBJ2-1, with 8 bases lining up with TRBD1. The CDR3 contains 14 residues. Trimming cost V 4 bases and J 2 bases; bases outside gene matches: 1. From germline, CDR1 is MNHEY and CDR2 SMNVEV (reference sequence). The CDR3 DNA is TGTGCCAGCAGTTGGACAGGGCCCTACAATGAGCAGTTCTTC. Translating gives CASSWTGPYNEQFF.

The chain links TRBV7-6 to TRBJ1-6, with TRBD1 as a possible D gene (6 bases). The germline V gene has CDR1 SGHVS and CDR2 FNYEAQ. The V gene lost 6 bases and the J gene lost 10 bases, with 19 bases spanning the gap. The CDR3 contains 15 residues. CDR3 DNA sequence: TGTGCCAGCAGTTCTCAGGGGAGCAGAGGATCACCCCTCCACTTT. Amino acids: CASSSQGSRGSPLHF.